These T cell receptor beta chains were read from a single sample in a study of T-cell memory formation after mild COVID-19. A single record per CDR3 protein comes from TCRdb applying MiXCR to the 5' RACE reads. The table shows hundreds of thousands of distinct CDR3 sequences, with about a fifth occurring only once. Material for sequencing was PBMCs or a T cell subset sorted from them (not recorded which). The receptors were gathered from an adult woman who had mild COVID-19 (a few samples of this study predate the infection). Cell type and time point are not known. Both conserved end residues are part of each CDR3. The D gene is left open where the match is weak. Where a row states a size, it is once, few, many or the class of an expanded clone; other rows omit it.

CDR3: CASSPASGDSPLHF
DNA: TGTGCCAGCTCACCGGCTTCGGGGGATTCACCCCTCCACTTT
size: NA
J: TRBJ1-6
D: NA
V: TRBV18

CDR3: CASSPERFGTEAFF
DNA: TGTGCCAGCAGTCCGGAACGGTTCGGGACTGAAGCTTTCTTT
size: few
J: TRBJ1-1
D: NA
V: TRBV12-3/TRBV12-4

CDR3: CATDVGVSNSPLHF
DNA: TGTGCCACCGATGTCGGTGTCAGTAATTCACCCCTCCACTTT
size: few
J: TRBJ1-6
D: NA
V: TRBV19

CDR3: CASSPGSPREQYF
DNA: TGTGCCAGCAGCCCCGGGAGCCCCCGGGAGCAGTACTTC
size: NA
J: TRBJ2-7
D: NA
V: TRBV7-3

CDR3: CASSEEEDDTQYF
DNA: TGTGCCAGCAGTGAAGAAGAGGATGATACGCAGTATTTT
size: few
J: TRBJ2-3
D: NA
V: TRBV2

CDR3: CASTLGTSTEAFF
DNA: TGTGCCAGCACACTAGGGACAAGCACTGAAGCTTTCTTT
size: NA
J: TRBJ1-1
D: NA
V: TRBV12-3/TRBV12-4

CDR3: CASSLTYFSNQPQHF
DNA: TGTGCCAGCAGTCTGACCTACTTTAGCAATCAGCCCCAGCATTTT
size: few
J: TRBJ1-5
D: NA
V: TRBV12-3/TRBV12-4

CDR3: CASSLEIRVDGYTF
DNA: TGCGCCAGCAGCTTGGAAATAAGGGTTGACGGCTACACCTTC
size: few
J: TRBJ1-2
D: NA
V: TRBV5-1

CDR3: CASSLAGRQSAQHF
DNA: TGTGCCAGCAGCTTAGCCGGGAGGCAATCAGCCCAGCATTTT
size: NA
J: TRBJ1-5
D: NA
V: TRBV7-9

CDR3: CASSTTGTGVMNTEAFF
DNA: TGTGCCAGCAGCACCACCGGGACAGGGGTGATGAACACTGAAGCTTTCTTT
size: few
J: TRBJ1-1
D: TRBD1
V: TRBV7-9

CDR3: CASNPTGEAGNTIYF
DNA: TGTGCCAGCAACCCGACAGGGGAGGCTGGAAACACCATATATTTT
size: many
J: TRBJ1-3
D: TRBD1
V: TRBV12-3/TRBV12-4

CDR3: CASRVSSHSYNEQFF
DNA: TGCGCCAGCAGGGTTTCTAGCCACTCCTACAATGAGCAGTTCTTC
size: few
J: TRBJ2-1
D: NA
V: TRBV5-1

CDR3: CASSRTGTSYNSPLHF
DNA: TGTGCCAGCAGTCGAACCGGGACATCCTATAATTCACCCCTCCACTTT
size: NA
J: TRBJ1-6
D: NA
V: TRBV7-9

CDR3: CASMYGVMTEAFF
DNA: TGTGCCAGCATGTATGGGGTTATGACTGAAGCTTTCTTT
size: few
J: TRBJ1-1
D: NA
V: TRBV6-1

CDR3: CASSYSGTYYNEQFF
DNA: TGTGCCAGCAGTTACTCGGGGACTTATTACAATGAGCAGTTCTTC
size: once
J: TRBJ2-1
D: NA
V: TRBV6-2/TRBV6-3

CDR3: CASSEVFGGTEAFF
DNA: TGTGCCAGCAGTGAAGTGTTCGGGGGAACTGAAGCTTTCTTT
size: NA
J: TRBJ1-1
D: NA
V: TRBV6-1

CDR3: CSVDLARVGDTQYF
DNA: TGCAGCGTTGATCTGGCCCGAGTCGGAGATACGCAGTATTTT
size: NA
J: TRBJ2-3
D: NA
V: TRBV29-1

CDR3: CATSDRTGGIQPQHF
DNA: TGTGCCACCAGTGACCGGACAGGGGGGATTCAGCCCCAGCATTTT
size: few
J: TRBJ1-5
D: TRBD1
V: TRBV24-1

CDR3: CASSERVGEQYF
DNA: TGTGCCAGCAGTGAGAGGGTCGGCGAGCAGTACTTC
size: NA
J: TRBJ2-7
D: NA
V: TRBV2

CDR3: CSASGGGQQYGYTF
DNA: TGCAGTGCTAGCGGGGGGGGACAGCAGTATGGCTACACCTTC
size: NA
J: TRBJ1-2
D: TRBD1
V: TRBV20-1

CDR3: CATSGYGATEAQETQYF
DNA: TGTGCCACCAGTGGCTACGGGGCAACTGAAGCACAAGAGACCCAGTACTTC
size: NA
J: TRBJ2-5
D: NA
V: TRBV24-1

CDR3: CASSFPNTGELFF
DNA: TGTGCCAGCAGTTTCCCGAACACCGGGGAGCTGTTTTTT
size: few
J: TRBJ2-2
D: NA
V: TRBV2

CDR3: CSARSGDSDPRNTGELFF
DNA: TGCAGTGCTAGATCAGGTGACAGCGATCCCCGGAACACCGGGGAGCTGTTTTTT
size: many
J: TRBJ2-2
D: NA
V: TRBV20-1

CDR3: CATSRDWTGNYGYTF
DNA: TGTGCCACCAGCAGAGACTGGACGGGCAACTATGGCTACACCTTC
size: NA
J: TRBJ1-2
D: NA
V: TRBV15

CDR3: CASSVGLARTDTQYF
DNA: TGTGCCAGCAGCGTTGGACTAGCCCGCACAGATACGCAGTATTTT
size: NA
J: TRBJ2-3
D: TRBD2
V: TRBV7-2

CDR3: CASSVGHRGQETQYF
DNA: TGTGCCAGCAGCGTAGGGCACAGGGGCCAAGAGACCCAGTACTTC
size: NA
J: TRBJ2-5
D: TRBD1
V: TRBV9

CDR3: CASSLGITGELFF
DNA: TGTGCCAGCAGCTTGGGAATCACCGGGGAGCTGTTTTTT
size: NA
J: TRBJ2-2
D: NA
V: TRBV5-4

CDR3: CAWSVLSFGNTIYF
DNA: TGTGCCTGGAGTGTACTCAGTTTTGGAAACACCATATATTTT
size: NA
J: TRBJ1-3
D: NA
V: TRBV30

CDR3: CATSISLDSSYEQYF
DNA: TGTGCCACCAGCATTTCACTGGACAGTTCCTACGAGCAGTACTTC
size: NA
J: TRBJ2-7
D: NA
V: TRBV15